This record concerns one TCR beta chain sequence. The data derive from a study of cytomegalovirus exposure and HLA in healthy donors. The repertoire was sequenced with immunoSEQ multiplex PCR; TCRdb's copy has only in-frame clones and lacks some. Among some 260,000 clones listed, about 90% were seen once. The TCR comes from a woman younger than 45 in good health and CMV-seronegative. The source material was PBMCs.

The CDR3 loop reads CASSQSSYEQYF. DNA of the CDR3: TGCGCCAGCAGCCAGTCTAGCTACGAGCAGTACTTC. V gene TRBV4-1 combines with J gene TRBJ2-7; no reliable D call. In germline, CDR1 is MGHRA, CDR2 YSYEKL. Between the trimmed V and J ends, which lost 3 bases and 3 bases, there was a span of 6 bases. This CDR3 is 12 amino acids long.